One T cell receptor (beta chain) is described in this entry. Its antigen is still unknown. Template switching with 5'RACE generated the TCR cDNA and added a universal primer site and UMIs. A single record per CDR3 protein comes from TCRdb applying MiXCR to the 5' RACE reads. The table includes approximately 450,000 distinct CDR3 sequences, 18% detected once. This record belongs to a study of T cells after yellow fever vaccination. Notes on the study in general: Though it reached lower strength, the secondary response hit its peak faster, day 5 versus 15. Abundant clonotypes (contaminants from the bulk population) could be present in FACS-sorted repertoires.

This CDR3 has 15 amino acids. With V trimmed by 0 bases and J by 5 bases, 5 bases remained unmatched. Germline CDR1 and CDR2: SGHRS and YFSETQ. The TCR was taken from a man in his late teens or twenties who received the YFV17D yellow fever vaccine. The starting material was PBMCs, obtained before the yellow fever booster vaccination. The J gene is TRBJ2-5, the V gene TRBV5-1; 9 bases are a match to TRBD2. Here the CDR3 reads CASSLERGVRETQYF. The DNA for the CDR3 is TGCGCCAGCAGCTTGGAGCGGGGGGTTCGGGAGACCCAGTACTTC.